One sample yielded the 5 T cell receptor beta chains listed below, sequenced in a study of technical replicates of blood from a few donors. Produced via immunoSEQ multiplex PCR; TCRdb's table is partial and in-frame only. The sample lists tens of thousands of clones; 94% were seen once. Sequenced material: T cells isolated from PBMCs. These receptors were collected from a human donor in good health.

The V and J genes are TRBV11-2 and TRBJ1-1, with D perhaps matching TRBD1 (6 bases). The V gene lost 5 bases and the J gene lost 7 bases, with 14 bases spanning the gap. This CDR3 spans 13 amino acids. Germline loops: CDR1 SGHAT, CDR2 FQNNGV. This CDR3 is CASSPRGAGEAFF. In DNA form, the CDR3 reads TGTGCCAGCAGCCCCCGGGGGGCAGGTGAAGCTTTCTTT.

The rearrangement links TRBV27 to TRBJ1-5, with unresolved D. The CDR3 totals 14 residues. Germline CDR1 MNHEY, CDR2 SMNVEV (reference sequence). V was shortened by 3 bases and J by 0 bases, with 6 bases between the two germline ends. CDR3 DNA: TGTGCCAGCAGTTTCAGGTTTAGCAATCAGCCCCAGCATTTT. Translated, it gives CASSFRFSNQPQHF.

The genes are TRBV10-3 and TRBJ2-7; TRBD2 aligns across 10 bases. J lost 4 bases, V lost 10 bases, and 7 bases had no gene match. The germline V gene has CDR1 ENHRY and CDR2 SYGVKD. There are 13 residues in the CDR3. The CDR3: CATSWTSGYEQYF. CDR3 nucleotide sequence: TGTGCCACCTCGTGGACTAGCGGTTACGAGCAGTACTTC.

The chain carries TRBV7-9 and TRBJ1-1, with D perhaps matching TRBD1 (5 bases). The CDR3 spans 13 residues. Germline values: CDR1 SEHNR, CDR2 FQNEAQ (reference sequence). Trimming took 5 bases from V and 6 from J, leaving 13 bases between them. CDR3: CASSRAPGAEAFF. Written as DNA, the CDR3 is TGTGCCAGCAGCCGCGCCCCGGGGGCTGAAGCTTTCTTT.

The V gene is TRBV6-6, the J gene TRBJ1-5; D unclear. The germline gives CDR1 MNHNY, CDR2 SVGAGI (reference sequence). The length of the CDR3 is 14 residues. The V gene lost 0 bases and the J gene lost 6 bases, with 9 bases spanning the gap. DNA of the CDR3: TGTGCCAGCAGTTACTCGACGGAGGGTCAGCCCCAGCATTTT. This gives the protein CASSYSTEGQPQHF.